This T cell receptor beta chain was sequenced for a study of OX40 agonist ivuxolimab in advanced cancers. Notes on the research overall: Ivuxolimab was an agonistic, fully human IgG2 monoclonal antibody directed against OX40 (CD134), a costimulatory receptor. Three dose-escalation patients achieved partial responses, one with hepatocellular carcinoma and two with cutaneous melanoma. Peripheral TCRbeta sequencing was intended to test whether TCR sequence diversity was altered and clonal T-cell expansion was caused by ivuxolimab. Patients were allowed to have had prior anti-PD-1, anti-PD-L1 or anti-CTLA-4 therapy, and approximately 40% of the dose-escalation patients had been treated with checkpoint inhibitors. Of the approximately 54 patients in dose escalation, 19 had hepatocellular carcinoma, roughly 15 had melanoma, 9 had renal cell carcinoma and 9 had head and neck cancer. In the dose-escalation cohort, approximately 83% of patients were male, and the mean age was around 65 years with a range of roughly 23 to 79. The monotherapy dose-escalation portion (N of about 50 patients) of the phase I ivuxolimab trial is reported in the paper. Intravenous ivuxolimab was administered to patients every 2 weeks at six dose levels: 0.01, 0.1, 0.3, 1.5, 3 and 10 mg/kg. Overall study results and their limits: On average, CD8+ T cells showed more expanded clones than CD4+ T cells after ivuxolimab. The antigen specificity of the peripheral T cells that underwent clonal expansion was not determined. Low levels of normalized T-cell clonal expansion were also shown by some nonresponding patients. At doses of 0.1 to 3.0 mg/kg, clonal expansion of both CD4+ and CD8+ T cells in blood was seen between baseline and week 6. In partial responders in the 0.1-3.0 mg/kg groups, normalized peripheral clonal expansion was found to be among the lowest, especially among CD8+ T cells.

As concerns this clone: Its antigen is still unknown. No much larger clone is present one base from it, and per-base qualities are unavailable.

The trim is 3 bases for V and 5 bases for J, with a gap of 13 bases between the germline ends. CDR1 and CDR2, per the germline V gene, are SNHLY and FYNNEI. The cysteine opens and the phenylalanine closes a CDR3 of 14 amino acids. CDR3 DNA is the only sequence kept; it has 42 bases, read in frame from the first base. For sequencing of the TCRbeta CDR3 region, genomic DNA was extracted from the sorted cells. The immunoSEQ Assay was used for sequencing of TCRbeta CDR3 regions. Not all clones reach the TCRdb copy of this immuneACCESS table, which keeps in-frame sequences only. Checked studies attribute under half of the gap to unresolved V genes and leave the rest unexplained. The sample table shows 37,000 or so clones, and about 72% are seen once. The ten largest account for less than 25% of the sample. Patients with autoimmune disease history or receiving systemic immunosuppression were excluded from the trial. In every dose cohort, peripheral blood was drawn for TCR sequencing at baseline, cycle 4 day 1, and cycle 7 day 1. Samples were obtained from an open-label, multicenter, first-in-human phase I dose-escalation trial of ivuxolimab. Adults with locally advanced or metastatic head and neck squamous cell, hepatocellular, melanoma or renal cell carcinoma were enrolled in the trial. Before TCR sequencing, CD4+ T cells and CD8+ T cells were sorted from peripheral blood as separate populations.

Sequences were derived from CD4+ or CD8+ T cells sorted from blood, sampled in a trial of the OX40 agonist ivuxolimab. The TCR originated in an adult with an advanced solid tumor such as melanoma, head and neck, liver or kidney cancer. The V gene is TRBV2 and the J gene is TRBJ1-2; a tentative D match to TRBD1 spans 5 bases. CDR3 protein: CASSEQRGNYGYTF. In nucleotides, the sequence is TGTGCCAGCAGTGAGCAGAGGGGTAATTATGGCTACACCTTC.